This is a list of T cell receptor beta chains from one sample in a study of blood T cells in healthy people across ages. One entry per CDR3 protein, called by TCRdb with MiXCR from the 5' RACE reads. Among about 600,000 distinct CDR3 sequences listed, roughly 48% were seen once. Sequenced: blood. These receptors were collected from a man older than 75 in good health. The CDR3 runs from the conserved cysteine through the conserved F or W. A D gene is named only where the DNA matches it firmly. Size values are once, few and many counts, or a class for expanded clones, and some rows have none.

j_gene: TRBJ2-1
v_gene: TRBV6-4
abundance: few
d_gene: TRBD2
CDR3aa: CASSRLAEGYTEQFF
CDR3nt: TGTGCCAGCAGCAGACTAGCGGAAGGGTACACTGAGCAGTTCTTC

j_gene: TRBJ1-2
v_gene: TRBV7-8
abundance: .
d_gene: .
CDR3aa: CASSPTRGVTYGYTF
CDR3nt: TGTGCCAGCAGCCCCACTCGCGGGGTCACCTATGGCTACACCTTC

j_gene: TRBJ1-1
v_gene: TRBV29-1
abundance: few
d_gene: TRBD1
CDR3aa: CSGMDRWGTEAFF
CDR3nt: TGCAGCGGAATGGACAGGTGGGGGACTGAAGCTTTCTTT

j_gene: TRBJ2-1
v_gene: TRBV3-1
abundance: .
d_gene: TRBD2
CDR3aa: CASSPALAGLQFF
CDR3nt: TGTGCCAGCAGCCCGGCCCTAGCGGGACTTCAGTTCTTC

j_gene: TRBJ2-7
v_gene: TRBV4-2
abundance: .
d_gene: TRBD2
CDR3aa: CASSWRLAGEGYGQYF
CDR3nt: TGTGCCAGCAGCTGGAGACTAGCGGGAGAGGGCTACGGGCAGTACTTC

j_gene: TRBJ2-7
v_gene: TRBV27
abundance: .
d_gene: .
CDR3aa: CACRPRLPYYEQYF
CDR3nt: TGTGCCTGCAGACCCAGGTTACCCTACTACGAGCAGTACTTC

j_gene: TRBJ2-5
v_gene: TRBV20-1
abundance: .
d_gene: TRBD1
CDR3aa: CSARTSGTGYLETQYF
CDR3nt: TGCAGTGCGAGGACCTCCGGGACAGGGTATCTCGAGACCCAGTACTTC

j_gene: TRBJ2-7
v_gene: TRBV12-3/TRBV12-4
abundance: .
d_gene: TRBD2
CDR3aa: CASRGGTSSYEQYF
CDR3nt: TGTGCCAGCAGGGGGGGGACCAGCTCCTACGAGCAGTACTTC

j_gene: TRBJ1-6
v_gene: TRBV25-1
abundance: .
d_gene: .
CDR3aa: CASSASRFSPLHF
CDR3nt: TGTGCCAGCAGTGCCTCACGGTTTTCACCCCTCCACTTT

j_gene: TRBJ2-5
v_gene: TRBV3-1
abundance: .
d_gene: TRBD2
CDR3aa: CASRGSGGMTQYF
CDR3nt: TGTGCCAGCAGAGGAAGCGGGGGAATGACCCAGTACTTC

j_gene: TRBJ2-7
v_gene: TRBV24-1
abundance: .
d_gene: .
CDR3aa: CATGGMAYEQYF
CDR3nt: TGTGCCACCGGGGGGATGGCCTACGAGCAGTACTTC

j_gene: TRBJ2-1
v_gene: TRBV29-1
abundance: once
d_gene: TRBD2
CDR3aa: CSVDGRGGSEQFF
CDR3nt: TGCAGCGTTGATGGGAGGGGAGGGAGTGAGCAGTTCTTC

j_gene: TRBJ2-7
v_gene: TRBV15
abundance: .
d_gene: .
CDR3aa: CATSSDRGIRNYEQYF
CDR3nt: TGTGCCACCAGCAGCGACCGCGGGATCCGAAACTACGAGCAGTACTTC

j_gene: TRBJ2-7
v_gene: TRBV7-2
abundance: .
d_gene: .
CDR3aa: CASTWGRAYEQYF
CDR3nt: TGTGCCAGCACTTGGGGGCGGGCATACGAGCAGTACTTC

j_gene: TRBJ2-7
v_gene: TRBV25-1
abundance: once
d_gene: .
CDR3aa: CASRDSAEYEQYF
CDR3nt: TGTGCCAGCAGGGATAGCGCTGAGTACGAGCAGTACTTC

j_gene: TRBJ2-2
v_gene: TRBV6-2/TRBV6-3
abundance: .
d_gene: TRBD1
CDR3aa: CASLTGGNTGELFF
CDR3nt: TGTGCCAGTTTAACAGGGGGCAACACCGGGGAGCTGTTTTTT

j_gene: TRBJ1-2
v_gene: TRBV2
abundance: few
d_gene: .
CDR3aa: CASSENRDTNYGYTF
CDR3nt: TGTGCCAGCAGTGAGAACCGGGACACAAACTATGGCTACACCTTC

j_gene: TRBJ2-7
v_gene: TRBV6-5
abundance: many
d_gene: TRBD2
CDR3aa: CASSYSVSGSLYEQYF
CDR3nt: TGTGCCAGCAGTTACTCGGTTAGCGGGAGTCTCTACGAGCAGTACTTC

j_gene: TRBJ2-7
v_gene: TRBV20-1
abundance: .
d_gene: .
CDR3aa: CSARKSSYEQYF
CDR3nt: TGCAGTGCTAGAAAGAGCTCCTACGAGCAGTACTTC

j_gene: TRBJ2-1
v_gene: TRBV5-1
abundance: .
d_gene: .
CDR3aa: CASSSDSGRAGDEQFF
CDR3nt: TGCGCCAGCAGCTCAGATAGCGGTAGGGCCGGCGATGAGCAGTTCTTC

j_gene: TRBJ2-7
v_gene: TRBV6-6
abundance: many
d_gene: .
CDR3aa: CASSRRSTENYEQYF
CDR3nt: TGTGCCAGCAGCCGCCGTTCGACAGAGAATTACGAGCAGTACTTC

j_gene: TRBJ2-7
v_gene: TRBV6-2/TRBV6-3
abundance: .
d_gene: TRBD1
CDR3aa: CASSFVPGQGNHEQYF
CDR3nt: TGTGCCAGCAGTTTTGTCCCGGGACAGGGGAACCACGAGCAGTACTTC

j_gene: TRBJ2-1
v_gene: TRBV19
abundance: once
d_gene: TRBD2
CDR3aa: CASSIISGDNEQFF
CDR3nt: TGTGCCAGTAGTATAATCAGCGGGGACAATGAGCAGTTCTTC

j_gene: TRBJ2-5
v_gene: TRBV3-1
abundance: .
d_gene: TRBD1
CDR3aa: CASSQGQGVGTQYF
CDR3nt: TGTGCCAGCAGCCAAGGGCAGGGGGTTGGGACCCAGTACTTC

j_gene: TRBJ2-2
v_gene: TRBV20-1
abundance: .
d_gene: TRBD1
CDR3aa: CSAKQGSNTGELFF
CDR3nt: TGCAGTGCTAAACAGGGGTCGAACACCGGGGAGCTGTTTTTT

j_gene: TRBJ1-1
v_gene: TRBV7-6
abundance: .
d_gene: TRBD1
CDR3aa: CASSPYRGTEAFF
CDR3nt: TGTGCCAGCAGCCCATACAGGGGCACTGAAGCTTTCTTT

j_gene: TRBJ1-1
v_gene: TRBV7-9
abundance: few
d_gene: .
CDR3aa: CASSPRGGAEAFF
CDR3nt: TGTGCCAGCAGCCCCAGGGGAGGGGCTGAAGCTTTCTTT

j_gene: TRBJ2-7
v_gene: TRBV4-3
abundance: few
d_gene: .
CDR3aa: CASKHGDVGSYEQYF
CDR3nt: TGCGCCAGCAAACATGGGGATGTTGGCTCCTACGAGCAGTACTTC

j_gene: TRBJ2-3
v_gene: TRBV7-2
abundance: .
d_gene: TRBD1
CDR3aa: CASRPGTGGADTQYF
CDR3nt: TGTGCCAGCAGACCCGGGACAGGGGGCGCAGATACGCAGTATTTT

j_gene: TRBJ1-2
v_gene: TRBV29-1
abundance: .
d_gene: TRBD1
CDR3aa: CSAAGTGVYYGYTF
CDR3nt: TGCAGCGCCGCGGGGACAGGGGTGTACTATGGCTACACCTTC

j_gene: TRBJ2-1
v_gene: TRBV6-2/TRBV6-3
abundance: .
d_gene: TRBD1
CDR3aa: CASSPFGQGTYNEQFF
CDR3nt: TGTGCCAGCAGCCCATTTGGACAGGGTACCTACAATGAGCAGTTCTTC

j_gene: TRBJ1-5
v_gene: TRBV28
abundance: .
d_gene: .
CDR3aa: CASSSSGREGIRGNQPQHF
CDR3nt: .

j_gene: TRBJ2-7
v_gene: TRBV29-1
abundance: few
d_gene: TRBD2
CDR3aa: CSVEAGLGREQYF
CDR3nt: TGCAGCGTTGAGGCGGGACTAGGCCGGGAGCAGTACTTC

j_gene: TRBJ2-7
v_gene: TRBV20-1
abundance: few
d_gene: TRBD2
CDR3aa: CSARGTSGGTYEQYF
CDR3nt: TGCAGTGCTAGAGGTACTAGCGGGGGGACCTACGAGCAGTACTTC

j_gene: TRBJ2-7
v_gene: TRBV11-1
abundance: .
d_gene: TRBD1
CDR3aa: CTTRQGSLYEQYF
CDR3nt: TGCACCACCCGACAGGGGAGCCTTTACGAGCAGTACTTC

j_gene: TRBJ2-3
v_gene: TRBV29-1
abundance: few
d_gene: .
CDR3aa: CSVERSSRGAGTQYF
CDR3nt: TGCAGCGTTGAAAGGAGCAGTCGGGGGGCGGGTACGCAGTATTTT

j_gene: TRBJ2-4
v_gene: TRBV29-1
abundance: few
d_gene: TRBD1
CDR3aa: CSVDLGTENIQYF
CDR3nt: TGCAGCGTTGATCTCGGGACAGAGAACATTCAGTACTTC

j_gene: TRBJ2-1
v_gene: TRBV10-3
abundance: .
d_gene: TRBD2
CDR3aa: CAVSSSGGYNEQFF
CDR3nt: TGTGCCGTCAGTTCTAGCGGGGGTTACAATGAGCAGTTCTTC

j_gene: TRBJ2-7
v_gene: TRBV7-9
abundance: few
d_gene: TRBD2
CDR3aa: CASSLFAGGFNEQYF
CDR3nt: TGTGCCAGCAGCTTATTTGCGGGAGGGTTTAACGAGCAGTACTTC

j_gene: TRBJ2-5
v_gene: TRBV9
abundance: many
d_gene: .
CDR3aa: CASSVAVEETQYF
CDR3nt: TGTGCCAGCAGCGTAGCAGTTGAAGAGACCCAGTACTTC

j_gene: TRBJ2-1
v_gene: TRBV6-2/TRBV6-3
abundance: .
d_gene: TRBD2
CDR3aa: CASSNLWRGGQNEQFF
CDR3nt: TGTGCCAGCAGTAACCTCTGGCGGGGGGGCCAAAATGAGCAGTTCTTC

j_gene: TRBJ2-6
v_gene: TRBV10-3
abundance: .
d_gene: .
CDR3aa: CAISSPPTSGANVLTF
CDR3nt: TGTGCCATCAGCAGCCCTCCCACCTCTGGGGCCAACGTCCTGACTTTC

j_gene: TRBJ2-3
v_gene: TRBV20-1
abundance: once
d_gene: .
CDR3aa: CSTGKDSRGVTDTQYF
CDR3nt: TGCAGTACTGGGAAGGACTCAAGGGGTGTCACAGATACGCAGTATTTT

j_gene: TRBJ2-1
v_gene: TRBV6-5
abundance: many
d_gene: .
CDR3aa: CASSSPPGRMGNEQFF
CDR3nt: TGTGCCAGCAGTTCCCCGCCAGGGAGGATGGGGAATGAGCAGTTCTTC

j_gene: TRBJ2-3
v_gene: TRBV6-2/TRBV6-3
abundance: .
d_gene: .
CDR3aa: CTSRTAGDTQYF
CDR3nt: TGTACGAGTCGGACAGCTGGCGATACGCAGTATTTT

j_gene: TRBJ2-3
v_gene: TRBV29-1
abundance: few
d_gene: TRBD2
CDR3aa: CSVEWDTSEDTQYF
CDR3nt: TGCAGCGTTGAGTGGGATACTAGCGAAGATACGCAGTATTTT

j_gene: TRBJ2-7
v_gene: TRBV5-1
abundance: many
d_gene: TRBD2
CDR3aa: CASSPLAGVAYEQYF
CDR3nt: TGCGCCAGCAGCCCCTTAGCGGGAGTAGCCTACGAGCAGTACTTC

j_gene: TRBJ1-4
v_gene: TRBV2
abundance: few
d_gene: .
CDR3aa: CASSDAGGHEKLFF
CDR3nt: TGTGCCAGCAGTGATGCGGGCGGGCATGAAAAACTGTTTTTT

j_gene: TRBJ2-1
v_gene: TRBV7-9
abundance: few
d_gene: .
CDR3aa: CASSLGGGTNEQFF
CDR3nt: TGTGCCAGCAGCTTAGGTGGGGGCACCAATGAGCAGTTCTTC